This is a list of T cell receptor beta chains from one sample in a study of OX40 agonist ivuxolimab in advanced cancers. Assay: immunoSEQ multiplex PCR; the TCRdb copy retains only in-frame clones and omits some. The data show about 80,000 clones, with roughly 84% seen just once and 6.2% held by the top ten. The input for sequencing was CD4+ or CD8+ T cells sorted from blood, taken in a trial of the OX40 agonist ivuxolimab. These receptors were taken from an adult with an advanced solid tumor such as melanoma, head and neck, liver or kidney cancer. The CDR3 runs from the conserved cysteine through the conserved F or W. A D gene is named only where the DNA matches it firmly. Size tells how often a clone was seen (once, few, many) or the class of an expanded clone, and some rows leave it out.

-	TRBJ2-3	TRBV10-3	-	TGTGCCATCAGTAAAAGCGGAGATACGCAGTATTTT	CAISKSGDTQYF
-	TRBJ1-1	TRBV7-8	few	TGTGCCAGCAGCACTAGAGGGGGTCAGGCCACTGAAGCTTTCTTT	CASSTRGGQATEAFF
TRBD1	TRBJ1-1	TRBV5-1	-	TGCGCCAGCAGCACCGGACAGGGGGCGGTTGAAGCTTTCTTT	CASSTGQGAVEAFF
TRBD2	TRBJ2-5	TRBV5-1	-	TGCGCCAGCAGCTTGGGGGGACTAGCAGGGGCAGAGACCCAGTACTTC	CASSLGGLAGAETQYF
-	TRBJ1-5	TRBV5-1	-	TGTGCCAGCAGCTTGGGGGGTCAGAGCAATCAGCCCCAGCATTTT	CASSLGGQSNQPQHF
-	TRBJ2-4	TRBV11-3	-	TGTGCCAGCAGTTCGGACAGCCTAAACATTCAGTACTTC	CASSSDSLNIQYF
-	TRBJ1-1	TRBV2	-	TGTGCCAGCACTGCTGGTCGGGGGGGCCCCACTGAAGCTTTCTTT	CASTAGRGGPTEAFF
TRBD2	TRBJ2-1	TRBV9	-	TGTGCCAGCAGCGTAGCACCCGGGAGGACATACAATGAGCAGTTCTTC	CASSVAPGRTYNEQFF
-	TRBJ2-3	TRBV5-1	-	TGCGCCAGCAGCTTGTCCCGAGGAGCAGATACGCAGTATTTT	CASSLSRGADTQYF
TRBD1	TRBJ2-7	TRBV5-5	-	TGTGCCAGCAGCTCCCGGGACAGCCCCTACGAGCAGTACTTC	CASSSRDSPYEQYF
-	TRBJ1-2	TRBV19	-	TGTGCCAGTAGTATAGATCGGGGGAAACTTGGCTACACCTTC	CASSIDRGKLGYTF
-	TRBJ2-3	TRBV11-2	-	TGTGCCAGCAGACGAGACAGGAACACAGATACGCAGTATTTT	CASRRDRNTDTQYF
TRBD2	TRBJ2-2	TRBV5-1	-	TGCGCCAGCAGCTCCCGTAGGACTAGCGGGCCCGGGGAGCTGTTTTTT	CASSSRRTSGPGELFF
TRBD1	TRBJ1-2	TRBV6-1	once	TGTGCCAGCTTAAGGACAGGGGGCGCGGATGGCTACACCTTC	CASLRTGGADGYTF
-	TRBJ2-7	TRBV5-6	-	TGTGCCAGCCGAAGGGTATCTAGTTACGAGCAGTACTTC	CASRRVSSYEQYF
TRBD2	TRBJ2-7	TRBV10-1	-	TGCGCCAGCAGTGGTAGCGGGGGGACACTTCCCGAGCAGTACTTC	CASSGSGGTLPEQYF
-	TRBJ1-5	TRBV28	-	TGTGCCAGCAGTTCCCCGTCGGACATCTATCAGCCCCAGCATTTT	CASSSPSDIYQPQHF
TRBD1	TRBJ2-2	TRBV5-4	-	TGTGCCAGCAGCCACTGGGGACAGGGGGATTCCGGAGAGCTGTTTTTT	CASSHWGQGDSGELFF
-	TRBJ2-7	TRBV6-5	-	TGTGCCAGCAGTTACCTCACCGGGAGCACCTACGAGCAGTACTTC	CASSYLTGSTYEQYF
-	TRBJ2-5	TRBV18	once	TGTGCCAGCTCATCGAACCTCCAAGAGACCCAGTACTTC	CASSSNLQETQYF
TRBD1	TRBJ2-1	TRBV30	-	TGTGCCTGGAGTACAGGGGGATCCGGACTAAGCCGGTTCTTC	CAWSTGGSGLSRFF
TRBD1	TRBJ2-7	TRBV27	-	TGTGCCAGCAGGCGGACAGGGGGCCTTTACGAGCAGTACTTC	CASRRTGGLYEQYF
-	TRBJ2-3	TRBV15	-	TGTGCCACCAGCAGAGATGGGCAGGGGTCAGATACGCAGTATTTT	CATSRDGQGSDTQYF
TRBD1	TRBJ1-3	TRBV28	-	TGTGCCAGCAGCTCAATCCGGGACAGGGGAGCTGGAAACACCATATATTTT	CASSSIRDRGAGNTIYF
-	TRBJ1-2	TRBV28	-	TGTGCCAGCAGTTTATTAGGGGGGCGCGAAAATGGCTACACCTTC	CASSLLGGRENGYTF
-	TRBJ2-2	TRBV18	-	TGTGCCAGCTCACCACATGCGCAAACCGGGGAGCTGTTTTTT	CASSPHAQTGELFF
-	TRBJ1-2	TRBV6-1	-	TGTGCCAGCAGTGTTGGGGATAACTATGGCTACACCTTC	CASSVGDNYGYTF
TRBD1	TRBJ2-5	TRBV29-1	-	TGCAGCGTCTTGACAGGGGTTGAGACCCAGTACTTC	CSVLTGVETQYF
-	TRBJ1-6	TRBV7-6	-	TGTGCCAGCAGCTTATTTCAGGGTACTGGTAATTCACCCCTCCACTTT	CASSLFQGTGNSPLHF
TRBD1	TRBJ1-1	TRBV29-1	-	TGCAGCGTTGCGGGGACAGGGCTATGGAACACTGAAGCTTTCTTT	CSVAGTGLWNTEAFF
TRBD1	TRBJ2-3	TRBV5-1	-	TGCGCCAGCAGCTTAATGGGACAGGGGAACACAGATACGCAGTATTTT	CASSLMGQGNTDTQYF
TRBD2	TRBJ2-1	TRBV6-4	-	TGTGCCAGCAGCAAACTAGCGGGGGATTACAATGAGCAGTTCTTC	CASSKLAGDYNEQFF
TRBD1	TRBJ1-4	TRBV4-1	-	TGCGCCAGCAGCCGACAGGGGGCGGAGGGAAAACTGTTTTTT	CASSRQGAEGKLFF
-	TRBJ2-1	TRBV11-3	-	TGTGCCAGCAGCTTGGCGGGGAGGTACAATGAGCAGTTCTTC	CASSLAGRYNEQFF
TRBD1	TRBJ2-2	TRBV7-2	few	TGTGCCAGCAGCAGTGACAGGGGCGGGGAGCTGTTTTTT	CASSSDRGGELFF
-	TRBJ1-2	TRBV25-1	-	TGTGCCAGCAGTCGCGTGGGAGATGGCTACACCTTC	CASSRVGDGYTF
TRBD1	TRBJ1-2	TRBV6-5	-	TGTGCCAGCAGTTACTCCGCCCAGGGGGCTGGTTATGGCTACACCTTC	CASSYSAQGAGYGYTF
TRBD2	TRBJ2-3	TRBV7-9	once	TGTGCCAGCACCCTCCGGCGACTAGCGGGAGGGAGGCCAGATACGCAGTATTTT	CASTLRRLAGGRPDTQYF
-	TRBJ2-7	TRBV10-2	-	TGCGCCAGCAGTGAGAGGTCCTACGAGCAGTACTTC	CASSERSYEQYF
-	TRBJ2-5	TRBV30	-	TGTGCCTCGCGGGGGCGAGCGGGGATGGAGACCCAGTACTTC	CASRGRAGMETQYF
TRBD1	TRBJ2-1	TRBV10-3	-	TGTGCCATCAGTGAGACAGGGGGGACCTACAATGAGCAGTTCTTC	CAISETGGTYNEQFF
-	TRBJ1-3	TRBV7-6	few	TGTGCCAGCAGCTTGAAAGGAAACACCATATATTTT	CASSLKGNTIYF
-	TRBJ1-5	TRBV6-5	once	TGTGCCAGCAACGCAGGGCAGGCCAATCAGCCCCAGCATTTT	CASNAGQANQPQHF
-	TRBJ1-6	TRBV27	once	TGTGCCAGCAACTTAAGATTAGGTCTTTCACCCCTCCACTTT	CASNLRLGLSPLHF
-	TRBJ2-2	TRBV11-3	-	TGTGCCAGCAGCTCAATGAACACCGGGGAGCTGTTTTTT	CASSSMNTGELFF
-	TRBJ2-7	TRBV2	-	TGTGCCAGCCTTCCTAGAACGAGGGACGAGCAGTACTTC	CASLPRTRDEQYF
TRBD1	TRBJ1-1	TRBV30	-	TGTGCCTGGAGACAGGGGTGGAACACTGAAGCTTTCTTT	CAWRQGWNTEAFF
-	TRBJ2-1	TRBV5-6	-	TGTGCCAGCAGCTTGGGGCTAGCTTTCTATGAGCAGTTCTTC	CASSLGLAFYEQFF
-	TRBJ1-5	TRBV2	-	TGTGCCAGCCGGGAGGGGGAAAGGCCCCAGCATTTT	CASREGERPQHF
TRBD2	TRBJ2-7	TRBV9	-	TGTGCCAGCAGCGTAAGCGGGGGGACCTACGAGCAGTACTTC	CASSVSGGTYEQYF